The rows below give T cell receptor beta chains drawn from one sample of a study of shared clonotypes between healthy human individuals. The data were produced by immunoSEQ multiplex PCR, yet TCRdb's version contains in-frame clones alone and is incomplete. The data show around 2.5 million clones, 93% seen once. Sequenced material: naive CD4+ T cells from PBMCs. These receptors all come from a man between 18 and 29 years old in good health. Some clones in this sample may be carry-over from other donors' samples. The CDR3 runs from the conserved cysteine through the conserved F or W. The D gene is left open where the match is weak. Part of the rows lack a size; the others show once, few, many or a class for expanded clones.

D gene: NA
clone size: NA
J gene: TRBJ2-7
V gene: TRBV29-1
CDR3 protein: CSVARTRERSPEQYF
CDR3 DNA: TGCAGCGTCGCCCGAACCAGGGAAAGGTCGCCCGAGCAGTACTTC

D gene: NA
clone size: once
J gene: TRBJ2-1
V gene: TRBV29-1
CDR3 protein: CSVIGGSYNEQFF
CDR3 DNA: TGCAGCGTCATTGGCGGATCCTACAATGAGCAGTTCTTC

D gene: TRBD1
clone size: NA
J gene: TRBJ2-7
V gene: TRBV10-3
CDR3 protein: CAISEQGQVAYEQYF
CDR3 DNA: TGTGCCATCAGTGAACAGGGGCAGGTGGCCTACGAGCAGTACTTC

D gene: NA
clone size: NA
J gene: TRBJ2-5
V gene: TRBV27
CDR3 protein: CARIGTAVTGEQYF
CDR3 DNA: TGTGCCAGAATAGGGACAGCCGTTACGGGGGAGCAGTACTTC

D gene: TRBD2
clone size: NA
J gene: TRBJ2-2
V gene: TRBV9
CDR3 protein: CASSASGLTNTGELFF
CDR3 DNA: TGTGCCAGCAGCGCTTCGGGACTAACGAACACCGGGGAGCTGTTTTTT

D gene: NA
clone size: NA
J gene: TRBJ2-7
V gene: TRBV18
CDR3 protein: CASSPGFVLREQYF
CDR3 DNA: TGTGCCAGCTCACCAGGGTTTGTGTTGAGGGAGCAGTACTTC

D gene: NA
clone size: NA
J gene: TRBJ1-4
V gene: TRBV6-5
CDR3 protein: CATAPIWGNEKLFF
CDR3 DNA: TGTGCCACTGCCCCCATTTGGGGGAATGAAAAACTGTTTTTT

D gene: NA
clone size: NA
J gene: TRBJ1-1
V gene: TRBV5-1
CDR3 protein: CASSLVSRTMNTEAFF
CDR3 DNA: TGCGCCAGCAGCTTGGTTAGTAGGACCATGAACACTGAAGCTTTCTTT

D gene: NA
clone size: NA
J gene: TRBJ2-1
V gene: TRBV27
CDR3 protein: CASSSRQELFF
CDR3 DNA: TGTGCCAGCAGTTCCCGACAGGAACTGTTCTTC

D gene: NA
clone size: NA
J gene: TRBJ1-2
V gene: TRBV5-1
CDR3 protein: CASSSAGDYGYTF
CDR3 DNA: TGCGCCAGCAGCAGTGCAGGGGACTATGGCTACACCTTC

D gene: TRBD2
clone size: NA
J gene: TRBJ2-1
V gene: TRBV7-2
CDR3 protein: CASSWPGGSSYNEQFF
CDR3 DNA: TGTGCCAGCAGCTGGCCGGGGGGGAGCTCCTACAATGAGCAGTTCTTC

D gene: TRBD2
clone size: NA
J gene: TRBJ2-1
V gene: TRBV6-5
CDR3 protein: CASSYSFGTTHEQFF
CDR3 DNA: TGTGCCAGCAGTTACTCCTTCGGGACTACCCATGAGCAGTTCTTC

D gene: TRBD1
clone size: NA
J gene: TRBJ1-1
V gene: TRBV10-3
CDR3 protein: CAIGTENTEAFF
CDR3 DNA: TGTGCCATCGGGACAGAGAACACTGAAGCTTTCTTT

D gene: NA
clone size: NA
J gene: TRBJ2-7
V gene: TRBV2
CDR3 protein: CAGTRSYEQYF
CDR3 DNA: TGTGCCGGCACCCGATCCTACGAGCAGTACTTC

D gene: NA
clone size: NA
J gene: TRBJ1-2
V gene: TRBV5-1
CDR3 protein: CASSLATENYGYTF
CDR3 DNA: TGCGCCAGCAGCTTGGCCACGGAAAACTATGGCTACACCTTC

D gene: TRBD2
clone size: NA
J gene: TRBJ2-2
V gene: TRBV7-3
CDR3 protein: CASSSEVGLAGGPRNTGELFF
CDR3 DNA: TGTGCCAGCAGCTCGGAAGTCGGACTAGCGGGAGGGCCGCGGAACACCGGGGAGCTGTTTTTT

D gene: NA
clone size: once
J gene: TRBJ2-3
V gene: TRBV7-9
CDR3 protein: CASSRFGGTRTDTQYF
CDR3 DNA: TGTGCCAGCAGCCGTTTCGGAGGGACCCGCACAGATACGCAGTATTTT